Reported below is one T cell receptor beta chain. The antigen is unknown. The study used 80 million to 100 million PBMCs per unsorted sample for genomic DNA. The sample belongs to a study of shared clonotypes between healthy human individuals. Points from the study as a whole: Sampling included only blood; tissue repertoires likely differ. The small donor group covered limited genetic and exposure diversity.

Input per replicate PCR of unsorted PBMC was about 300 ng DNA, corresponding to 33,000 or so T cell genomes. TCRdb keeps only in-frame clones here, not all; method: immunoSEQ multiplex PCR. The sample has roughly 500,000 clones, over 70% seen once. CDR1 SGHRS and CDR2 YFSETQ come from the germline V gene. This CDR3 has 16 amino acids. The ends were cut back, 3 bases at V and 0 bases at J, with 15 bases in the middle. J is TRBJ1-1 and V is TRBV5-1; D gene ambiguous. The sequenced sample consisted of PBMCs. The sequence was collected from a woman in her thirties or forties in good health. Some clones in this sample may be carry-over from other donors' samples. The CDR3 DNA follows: TGCGCCAGCAGCTCCCTCGAGCCAAGCATGAACACTGAAGCTTTCTTT. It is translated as CASSSLEPSMNTEAFF.